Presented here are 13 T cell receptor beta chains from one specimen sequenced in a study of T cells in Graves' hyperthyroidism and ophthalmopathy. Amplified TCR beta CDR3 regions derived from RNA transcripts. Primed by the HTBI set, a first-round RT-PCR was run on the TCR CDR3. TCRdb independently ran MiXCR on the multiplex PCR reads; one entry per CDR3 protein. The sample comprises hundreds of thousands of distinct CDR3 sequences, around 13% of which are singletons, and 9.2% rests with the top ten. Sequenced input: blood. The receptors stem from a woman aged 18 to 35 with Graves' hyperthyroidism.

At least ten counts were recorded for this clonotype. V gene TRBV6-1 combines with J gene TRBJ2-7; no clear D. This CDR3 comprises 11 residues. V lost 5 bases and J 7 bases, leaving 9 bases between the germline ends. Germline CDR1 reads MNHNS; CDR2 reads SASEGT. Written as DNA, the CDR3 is TGTGCCAGCAGTCTCCCTTTGGAGCAGTACTTC. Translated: CASSLPLEQYF.

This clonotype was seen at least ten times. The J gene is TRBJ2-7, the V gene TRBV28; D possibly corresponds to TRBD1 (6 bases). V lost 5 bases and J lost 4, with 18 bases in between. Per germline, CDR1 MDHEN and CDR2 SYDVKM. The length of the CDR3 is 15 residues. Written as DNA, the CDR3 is TGTGCCAGCAGTCCGCGGTGGGGGCTGATGTACGAGCAGTACTTC. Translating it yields CASSPRWGLMYEQYF.

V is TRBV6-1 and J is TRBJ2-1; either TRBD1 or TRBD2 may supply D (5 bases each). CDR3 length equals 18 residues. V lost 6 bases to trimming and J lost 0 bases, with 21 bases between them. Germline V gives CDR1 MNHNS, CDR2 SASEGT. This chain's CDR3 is CASSPIPGALSSYNEQFF. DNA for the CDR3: TGTGCCAGCAGCCCAATTCCCGGGGCCCTGAGCTCCTACAATGAGCAGTTCTTC.

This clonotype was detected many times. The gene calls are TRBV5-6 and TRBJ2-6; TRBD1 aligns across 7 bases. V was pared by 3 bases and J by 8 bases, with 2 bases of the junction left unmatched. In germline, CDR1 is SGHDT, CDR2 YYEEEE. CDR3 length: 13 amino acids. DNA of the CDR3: TGTGCCAGCAGCTCGGACAGGTCCAACGTCCTGACTTTC. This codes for CASSSDRSNVLTF. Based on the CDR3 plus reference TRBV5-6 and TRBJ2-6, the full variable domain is DAGVTQSPTHLIKTRGQQVTLRCSPKSGHDTVSWYQQALGQGPQFIFQYYEEEERQRGNFPDRFSGHQFPNYSSELNVNALLLGDSALYLCASSSDRSNVLTFGAGSRLTVL.

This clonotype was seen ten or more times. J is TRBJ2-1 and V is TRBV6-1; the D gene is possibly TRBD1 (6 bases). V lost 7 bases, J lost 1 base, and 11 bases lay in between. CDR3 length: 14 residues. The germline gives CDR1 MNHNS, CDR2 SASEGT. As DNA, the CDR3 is TGTGCCAGCAAGAAGGACAGTTCCTACAATGAGCAGTTCTTC. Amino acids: CASKKDSSYNEQFF.

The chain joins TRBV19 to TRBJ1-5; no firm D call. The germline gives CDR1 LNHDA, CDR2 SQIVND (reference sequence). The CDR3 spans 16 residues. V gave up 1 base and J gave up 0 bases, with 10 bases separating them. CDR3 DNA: TGTGCCAGTAGTATAGTCGGTCGGGGTAGCAATCAGCCCCAGCATTTT. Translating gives CASSIVGRGSNQPQHF.

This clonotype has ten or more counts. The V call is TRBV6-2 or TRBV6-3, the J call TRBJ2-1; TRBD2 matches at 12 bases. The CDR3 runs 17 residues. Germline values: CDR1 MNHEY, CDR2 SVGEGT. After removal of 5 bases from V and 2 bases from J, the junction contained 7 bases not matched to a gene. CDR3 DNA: TGTGCCAGCAGTGGCCGGACTAGCGGGAAGACCTACAATGAGCAGTTCTTC. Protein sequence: CASSGRTSGKTYNEQFF.

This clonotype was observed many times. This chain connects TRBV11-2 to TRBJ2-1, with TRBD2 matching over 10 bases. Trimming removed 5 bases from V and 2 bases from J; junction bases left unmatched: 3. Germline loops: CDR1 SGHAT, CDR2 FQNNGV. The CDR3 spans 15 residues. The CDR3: CASSGGLATYNEQFF. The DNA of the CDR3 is TGTGCCAGCAGCGGGGGACTAGCGACCTACAATGAGCAGTTCTTC.

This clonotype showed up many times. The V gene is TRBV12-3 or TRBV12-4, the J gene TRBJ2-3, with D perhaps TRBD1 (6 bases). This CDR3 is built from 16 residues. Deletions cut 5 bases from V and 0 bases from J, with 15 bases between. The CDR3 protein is CASSPSPGVSTDTQYF. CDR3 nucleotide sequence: TGTGCCAGCAGTCCATCCCCAGGGGTTAGCACAGATACGCAGTATTTT.

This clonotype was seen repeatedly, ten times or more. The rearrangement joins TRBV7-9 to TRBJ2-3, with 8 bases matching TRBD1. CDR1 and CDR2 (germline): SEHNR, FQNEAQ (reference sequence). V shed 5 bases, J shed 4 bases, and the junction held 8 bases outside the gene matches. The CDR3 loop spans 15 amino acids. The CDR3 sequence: CASSRGAGGSDTQYF. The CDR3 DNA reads TGTGCCAGCAGCAGAGGTGCAGGGGGCTCAGATACGCAGTATTTT.

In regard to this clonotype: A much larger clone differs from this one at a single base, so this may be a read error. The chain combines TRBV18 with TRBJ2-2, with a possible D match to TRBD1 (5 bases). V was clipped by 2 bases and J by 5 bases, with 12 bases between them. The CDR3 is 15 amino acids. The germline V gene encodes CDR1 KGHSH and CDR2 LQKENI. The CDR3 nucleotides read TGTGCCAGCTCACCATGGGCAGGGCTTACCGGGGAGCTGTTTTTT. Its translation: CASSPWAGLTGELFF.

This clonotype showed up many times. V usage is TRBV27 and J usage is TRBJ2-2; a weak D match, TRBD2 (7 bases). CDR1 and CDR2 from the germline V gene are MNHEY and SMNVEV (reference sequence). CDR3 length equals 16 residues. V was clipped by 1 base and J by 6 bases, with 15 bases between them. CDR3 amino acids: CASSLLGGVGAGELFF. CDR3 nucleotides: TGTGCCAGCAGTTTATTAGGGGGGGTCGGGGCCGGGGAGCTGTTTTTT.

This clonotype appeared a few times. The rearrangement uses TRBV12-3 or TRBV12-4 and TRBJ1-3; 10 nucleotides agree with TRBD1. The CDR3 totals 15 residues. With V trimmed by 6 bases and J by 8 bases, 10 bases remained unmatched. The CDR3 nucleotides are TGTGCCAGCAGCCTTAATGGACAGGGGGATCACACCATATATTTT. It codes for CASSLNGQGDHTIYF.